A selection of T cell receptor beta chains follows, all from one sample in a study of blood T cell repertoires in COVID-19. Method: immunoSEQ multiplex PCR; TCRdb's copy keeps in-frame clones and lacks some. The repertoire holds roughly 260,000 clones, roughly 84% seen once, with 2.1% in the top ten. The sample taken for sequencing was peripheral blood. The receptor source for this set is a woman in her forties who had recovered from COVID-19. The CDR3 runs from the conserved cysteine through the conserved F or W. D genes are given only for firm matches. Where a row states a size, it is once, few, many or the class of an expanded clone; other rows omit it.

v_gene,d_gene,abundance,j_gene,len,CDR3nt,CDR3aa
TRBV7-2,-,-,TRBJ2-7,13,TGTGCCAGCAGCTTAACAGAGACCTACGAGCAGTACTTC,CASSLTETYEQYF
TRBV29-1,TRBD2,-,TRBJ2-1,13,TGCAGCGCGGGGGGGCAATCCTACAATGAGCAGTTCTTC,CSAGGQSYNEQFF
TRBV9,TRBD1,-,TRBJ1-3,13,TGTGCCAGCAGCTCGGACAGGGGAAACACCATATATTTT,CASSSDRGNTIYF
TRBV7-2,TRBD2,-,TRBJ2-1,16,TGTGCCAGCAGACCAAAGCGGGGGAGCTCCTACAATGAGCAGTTCTTC,CASRPKRGSSYNEQFF
TRBV7-2,-,-,TRBJ1-4,16,TGTGCCAGCAGCGGGAGGGGATTTATGGGCAATGAAAAACTGTTTTTT,CASSGRGFMGNEKLFF
TRBV19,-,-,TRBJ1-1,16,TGTGCCAGTAGTATTTCTCCCCCCCCTGGGGGGGAAAAAGCTTTCTTT,CASSISPPPGGEKAFF
TRBV7-3,-,-,TRBJ1-1,13,TGTGCCAGCAGCTTAACAGGGGGCACTGAAGCTTTCTTT,CASSLTGGTEAFF
TRBV9,TRBD1,once,TRBJ2-7,14,TGTGCCAGCAGCTTCGGGACAGGGTGGTCGAAGCAGTACTTC,CASSFGTGWSKQYF
TRBV7-9,TRBD2,-,TRBJ2-7,15,TGTGCCAGCAGCTTTCTAGCGGGAGGGCAGGGCGAGCAGTACTTC,CASSFLAGGQGEQYF
TRBV5-5,TRBD1,-,TRBJ2-1,11,TGTGCCAGCAGCTTGGAACAGGGGGAGTTCTTC,CASSLEQGEFF
TRBV5-1,TRBD1,-,TRBJ2-1,15,TGCGCCAGCAGCTTGGAGGGGGCCCCGTACAATGAGCAGTTCTTC,CASSLEGAPYNEQFF
TRBV5-6,-,-,TRBJ1-4,12,TGTGCCAGCAGCCCGGGGGGCGAAAAACTGTTTTTT,CASSPGGEKLFF
TRBV7-2,TRBD2,-,TRBJ2-2,14,TGTGCCAGCAGCGAACTAGCGGGCACCGGGGAGCTGTTTTTT,CASSELAGTGELFF
TRBV6-2/TRBV6-3,-,-,TRBJ2-5,15,TGTGCCAGCAGTTATGACGGACAGGCCGGGGGGACCCAGTACTTC,CASSYDGQAGGTQYF
TRBV28,-,-,TRBJ2-7,15,TGTGCCAGCAGTTTATCGGGGGGCTTTTTCTACGAGCAGTACTTC,CASSLSGGFFYEQYF
TRBV28,TRBD1,-,TRBJ1-5,14,TGTGCCAGCAGTTTGACAGGGGGCCGGCAGCCCCAGCATTTT,CASSLTGGRQPQHF
TRBV6-6,-,-,TRBJ2-5,14,TGTGCCAGCAGTTTAGGTAACCCAGGGGAGACCCAGTACTTC,CASSLGNPGETQYF
TRBV25-1,TRBD1,-,TRBJ2-5,15,TGTGCCAGCAGTGAGCCGGGACAGGGACAAGAGACCCAGTACTTC,CASSEPGQGQETQYF
TRBV30,-,-,TRBJ1-1,16,TGTGCCTGGAGTAGACAGAAACAAAACCCGAACACTGAAGCTTTCTTT,CAWSRQKQNPNTEAFF
TRBV4-2,-,once,TRBJ1-1,14,TGTGCCAGCAGCCTACCAGAGGGGAACACTGAAGCTTTCTTT,CASSLPEGNTEAFF
TRBV7-9,-,-,TRBJ2-3,15,TGTGCCAGCAGCTTAGGTGGGGCTAGCACAGATACGCAGTATTTT,CASSLGGASTDTQYF
TRBV5-1,-,-,TRBJ2-7,16,TGCGCCAGCAGCTGGAGCCTGGCGGCAAACTCCTACGAGCAGTACTTC,CASSWSLAANSYEQYF
TRBV6-4,-,-,TRBJ1-2,16,TGTGCCAGCAGTCCGTCCCGGGACTTGGGGAACTATGGCTACACCTTC,CASSPSRDLGNYGYTF
TRBV6-5,-,-,TRBJ2-5,14,TGTGCCAGCAGGTCAACAGGGAAGAAAGAGACCCAGTACTTC,CASRSTGKKETQYF
TRBV30,TRBD1,-,TRBJ2-7,15,TGTGCCTGGAGTGTTAGGACAGGGGCCGTCTACGAGCAGTACTTC,CAWSVRTGAVYEQYF
TRBV27,TRBD1,-,TRBJ2-7,14,TGTGCCAGCAGCTCGACAGGGGTCAGCTACGAGCAGTACTTC,CASSSTGVSYEQYF
TRBV7-3,TRBD1,few,TRBJ1-2,14,TGTGCCAGCAGCCTGGACAGGGGTAACTATGGCTACACCTTC,CASSLDRGNYGYTF
TRBV11-3,-,-,TRBJ2-3,19,TGTGCCAGCAGCTTAGGCCAATCCCTCAAGTGGGCCCACACAGATACGCAGTATTTT,CASSLGQSLKWAHTDTQYF
TRBV29-1,-,-,TRBJ2-7,14,TGCAGCGCCCAATCGGCCAGGGTTGGCTCCGAGCAGTACTTC,CSAQSARVGSEQYF
TRBV5-4,TRBD1,few,TRBJ2-3,14,TGTGCCAGCAGGACAGGGGGCCGCACAGATACGCAGTATTTT,CASRTGGRTDTQYF
TRBV7-2,-,-,TRBJ2-1,14,TGTGCCAGCAGCTCCCCGGGGGTCGGAGCTGAGCAGTTCTTC,CASSSPGVGAEQFF
TRBV28,-,-,TRBJ2-6,20,TGTGCCAGCAGCCTAGACTGGACTAAGCCCGAACCGTCTGGGGCCAACGTCCTGACTTTC,CASSLDWTKPEPSGANVLTF
TRBV5-5,TRBD2,-,TRBJ2-1,15,TGTGCCAGCAGCTTTCGGCTAGCGGGGTGGGATGAGCAGTTCTTC,CASSFRLAGWDEQFF
TRBV4-3,TRBD1,-,TRBJ1-4,17,TGCGCCAGCAGCCAAGGCAGGGGGCGCAGGCCTAATGAAAAACTGTTTTTT,CASSQGRGRRPNEKLFF
TRBV7-2,-,-,TRBJ1-4,17,TGTGCCAGCAGCTTAGGGGGCGGTCGGACAGCAAATGAAAAACTGTTTTTT,CASSLGGGRTANEKLFF
TRBV3-1/TRBV3-2,TRBD2,-,TRBJ2-7,19,TGTGCCAGCAGCCAAGATGCCCGACCACTAGCGGGAGGCCCCTACGAGCAGTACTTC,CASSQDARPLAGGPYEQYF
TRBV5-5,TRBD1,once,TRBJ2-7,16,TGTGCCAGCAGTTCCGGGACAGTTTGGCTTTCCTACGAGCAGTACTTC,CASSSGTVWLSYEQYF
TRBV6-2/TRBV6-3,TRBD2,-,TRBJ2-7,15,TGTGCCAGCAGCCTCACTAGCGGGGGGGCTCGCGAGCAGTACTTC,CASSLTSGGAREQYF
TRBV5-5,-,-,TRBJ2-7,12,TGTGCCAGCAGCACCGGAGCCTACGAGCAGTACTTC,CASSTGAYEQYF
TRBV5-1,-,-,TRBJ2-3,15,TGCGCCAGCAGCCCCGGTCTGAGGATGATGGATACGCAGTATTTT,CASSPGLRMMDTQYF
TRBV4-3,TRBD1,-,TRBJ2-7,15,TGCGCCAGCAGCCAAGATCCGGGACAGGATTACGAGCAGTACTTC,CASSQDPGQDYEQYF
TRBV19,TRBD1,-,TRBJ2-2,14,TGTGCCAGTCGAAGACAGGGCGAGGCCGGGGAGCTGTTTTTT,CASRRQGEAGELFF
TRBV18,TRBD1,-,TRBJ2-7,16,TGTGCCAGCTCACCTAGGATGGGACAGGGAAGCTACGAGCAGTACTTC,CASSPRMGQGSYEQYF
TRBV4-2,TRBD1,-,TRBJ1-2,17,TGTGCCAGCAGCCGGCCGGGACAGACAATACCTATCTATGGCTACACCTTC,CASSRPGQTIPIYGYTF
TRBV6-6,-,-,TRBJ2-7,13,TGTGCCAGCACCCCACCGGGCTCCTACGAGCAGTACTTC,CASTPPGSYEQYF
TRBV11-1,-,-,TRBJ2-1,14,TGTGCCAGCAGCCATCCCGAAAGGGGTAATGAGCAGTTCTTC,CASSHPERGNEQFF
TRBV12-3/TRBV12-4,-,-,TRBJ2-1,13,TGTGCCAGCAGCCTCCGGAGGGCAGAAGAGCAGTTCTTC,CASSLRRAEEQFF
TRBV10-3,TRBD2,-,TRBJ2-1,14,TGTGCCATCAGTGGGCTAGCGGGGGTCCATGAGCAGTTCTTC,CAISGLAGVHEQFF
TRBV28,-,-,TRBJ2-3,18,TGTGCCAGCAGTTTAAGGGTCGGCGGGGGCTTGAGCACAGATACGCAGTATTTT,CASSLRVGGGLSTDTQYF
TRBV9,TRBD1,once,TRBJ1-2,14,TGTGCCAGCAGCGCCACTGGGACAGGGGACCGCTACACCTTC,CASSATGTGDRYTF
TRBV7-9,TRBD2,-,TRBJ2-1,15,TGTGCCAGCAGCTTAGCCGGGGGGACCTACAATGAGCAGTTCTTC,CASSLAGGTYNEQFF
TRBV13,-,-,TRBJ1-3,16,TGTGCCAGCAGCCTTCGGGGGATACGCTCTGGAAACACCATATATTTT,CASSLRGIRSGNTIYF
TRBV7-2,-,-,TRBJ2-3,17,TGTGCCAGCAGCTTAGGGACAGCGGCCTCTAGCACAGATACGCAGTATTTT,CASSLGTAASSTDTQYF
TRBV18,-,-,TRBJ1-3,16,TGTGCCAGCTTACCTACAGGCGCCTTCTCTGGAAACACCATATATTTT,CASLPTGAFSGNTIYF
TRBV27,-,-,TRBJ1-1,14,TGTGCCAGCAGGCAGGTTTTGATGAACACTGAAGCTTTCTTT,CASRQVLMNTEAFF
TRBV7-6,-,-,TRBJ2-7,12,TGTGCCAGCAGTAATACGGGCTACGAGCAGTACTTC,CASSNTGYEQYF
TRBV5-6,-,-,TRBJ1-3,16,TGTGCCAGCAGCCTACGTGGTTCAGGCACTGGAAACACCATATATTTT,CASSLRGSGTGNTIYF